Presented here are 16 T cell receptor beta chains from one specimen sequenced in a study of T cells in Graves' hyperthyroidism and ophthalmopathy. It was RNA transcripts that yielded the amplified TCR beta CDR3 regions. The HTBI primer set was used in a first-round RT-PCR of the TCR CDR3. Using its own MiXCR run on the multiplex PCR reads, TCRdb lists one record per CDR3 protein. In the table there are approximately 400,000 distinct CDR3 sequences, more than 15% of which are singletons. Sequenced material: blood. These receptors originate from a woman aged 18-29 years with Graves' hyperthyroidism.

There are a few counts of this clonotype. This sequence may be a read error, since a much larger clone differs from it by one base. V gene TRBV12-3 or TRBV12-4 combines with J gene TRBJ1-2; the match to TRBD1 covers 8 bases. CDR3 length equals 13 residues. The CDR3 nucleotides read TGTGCCAGCAGAGAGACAGGGGTCTATGGCCACACCTTC. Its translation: CASRETGVYGHTF.

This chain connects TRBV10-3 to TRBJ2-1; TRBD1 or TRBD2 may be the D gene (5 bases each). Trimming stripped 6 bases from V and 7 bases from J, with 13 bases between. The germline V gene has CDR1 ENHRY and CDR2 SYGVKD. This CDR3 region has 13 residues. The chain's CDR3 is CAIRRDDLNEQFF. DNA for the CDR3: TGTGCCATCAGACGGGACGACCTTAATGAGCAGTTCTTC.

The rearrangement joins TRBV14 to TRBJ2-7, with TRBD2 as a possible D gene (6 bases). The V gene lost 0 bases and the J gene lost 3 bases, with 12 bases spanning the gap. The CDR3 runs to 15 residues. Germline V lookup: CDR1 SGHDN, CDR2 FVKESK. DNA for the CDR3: TGTGCCAGCAGCCAAGATTTCGGGCGGGACTACGAGCAGTACTTC. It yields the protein CASSQDFGRDYEQYF.

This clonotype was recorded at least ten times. The CDR3 protein is CASSYSAGFNYGYTF. CDR3 bases: TGTGCCAGCAGTTACTCGGCGGGTTTTAACTATGGCTACACCTTC. The chain employs TRBV6-5 and TRBJ1-2; D uncertain. With 0 bases removed from V and 1 base from J, the gap between germline ends came to 9 bases. CDR3 length equals 15 residues. Germline V gene data show CDR1 as MNHEY and CDR2 as SVGAGI.

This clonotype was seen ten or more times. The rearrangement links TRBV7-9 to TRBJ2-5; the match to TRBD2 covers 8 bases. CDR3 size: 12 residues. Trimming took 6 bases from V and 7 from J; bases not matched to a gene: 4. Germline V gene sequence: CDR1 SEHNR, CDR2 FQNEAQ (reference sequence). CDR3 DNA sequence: TGTGCCAGCAGGGGACTAGTGAGGACCCAGTACTTC. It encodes CASRGLVRTQYF.

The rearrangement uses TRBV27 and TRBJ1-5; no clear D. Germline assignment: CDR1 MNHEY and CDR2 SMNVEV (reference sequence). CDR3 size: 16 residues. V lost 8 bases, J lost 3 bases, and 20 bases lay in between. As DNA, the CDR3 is TGTGCCAGCGGCCCCTTGGGAAGGACTAACAATCAGCCCCAGCATTTT. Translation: CASGPLGRTNNQPQHF.

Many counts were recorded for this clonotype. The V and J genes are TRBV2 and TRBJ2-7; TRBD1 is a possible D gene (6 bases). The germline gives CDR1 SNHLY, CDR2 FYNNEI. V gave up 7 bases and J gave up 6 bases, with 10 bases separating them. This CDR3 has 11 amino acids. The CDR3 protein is CASTRGSEQYF. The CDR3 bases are TGTGCCAGCACTAGGGGGAGCGAGCAGTACTTC.

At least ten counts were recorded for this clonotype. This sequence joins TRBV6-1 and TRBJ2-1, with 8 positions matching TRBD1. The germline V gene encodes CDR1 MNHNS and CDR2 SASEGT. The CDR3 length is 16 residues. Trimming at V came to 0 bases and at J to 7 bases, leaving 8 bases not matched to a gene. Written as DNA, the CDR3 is TGTGCCAGCAGTGAAGCGGCGACAGGGGTCCGTAATGAGCAGTTCTTC. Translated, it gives CASSEAATGVRNEQFF.

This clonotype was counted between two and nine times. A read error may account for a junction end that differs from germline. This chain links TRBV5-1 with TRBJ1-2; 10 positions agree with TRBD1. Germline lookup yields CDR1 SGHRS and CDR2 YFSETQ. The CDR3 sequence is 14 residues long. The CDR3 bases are TGTGCCAGCAGCACCGGGACAGGGGTTTATGGCTACACCTTC. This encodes CASSTGTGVYGYTF.

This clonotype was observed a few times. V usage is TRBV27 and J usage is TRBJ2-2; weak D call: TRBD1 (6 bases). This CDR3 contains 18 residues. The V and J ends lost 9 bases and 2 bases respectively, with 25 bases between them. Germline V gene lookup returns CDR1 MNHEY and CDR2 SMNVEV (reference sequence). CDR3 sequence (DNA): TGTGCCAGACCGAGAGAACTAACAGGGCGGCGTAACACCGGGGAGCTGTTTTTT. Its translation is CARPRELTGRRNTGELFF.

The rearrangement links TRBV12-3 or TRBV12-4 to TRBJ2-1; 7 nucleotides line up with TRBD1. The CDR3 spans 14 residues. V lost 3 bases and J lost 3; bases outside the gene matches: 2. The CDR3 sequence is CASSLGQHYNEQFF. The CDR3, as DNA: TGTGCCAGCAGTTTGGGACAGCACTACAATGAGCAGTTCTTC.

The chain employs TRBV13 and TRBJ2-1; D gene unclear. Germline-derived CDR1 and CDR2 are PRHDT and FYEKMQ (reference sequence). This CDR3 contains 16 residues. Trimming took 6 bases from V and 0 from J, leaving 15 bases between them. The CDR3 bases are TGTGCCAGCAGGCTAACCAGACAAAGCTCCTACAATGAGCAGTTCTTC. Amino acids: CASRLTRQSSYNEQFF.

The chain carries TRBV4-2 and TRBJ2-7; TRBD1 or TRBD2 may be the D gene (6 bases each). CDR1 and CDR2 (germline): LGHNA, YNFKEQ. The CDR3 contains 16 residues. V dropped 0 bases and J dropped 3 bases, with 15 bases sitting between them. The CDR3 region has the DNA TGTGCCAGCAGCCAAGATGAGGGGGGCCTTAACTACGAGCAGTACTTC. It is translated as CASSQDEGGLNYEQYF.

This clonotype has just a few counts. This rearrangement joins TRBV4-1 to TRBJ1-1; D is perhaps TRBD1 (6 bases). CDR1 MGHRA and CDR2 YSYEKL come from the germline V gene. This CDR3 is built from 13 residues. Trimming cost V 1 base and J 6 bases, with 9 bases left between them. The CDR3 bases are TGCGCCAGCAGCCAAGCCAGGGGTTCTGAAGCTTTCTTT. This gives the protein CASSQARGSEAFF.

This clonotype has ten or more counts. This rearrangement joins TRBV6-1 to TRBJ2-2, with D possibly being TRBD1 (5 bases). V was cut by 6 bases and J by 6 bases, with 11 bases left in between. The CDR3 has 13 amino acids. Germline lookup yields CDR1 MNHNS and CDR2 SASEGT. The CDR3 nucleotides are TGTGCCAGCAGCCTAACAGGTTCCGGGGAGCTGTTTTTT. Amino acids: CASSLTGSGELFF.

The CDR3 DNA follows: TGTGCCAGCAGTGGGACACCGGGCGTTGAAAAACTGTTTTTT. It yields the protein CASSGTPGVEKLFF. This sequence joins TRBV7-9 and TRBJ1-4; TRBD1 might be the D (6 bases). V lost 6 bases and J lost 7, with 15 bases in between. The length of the CDR3 is 14 residues. Germline V gene sequence: CDR1 SEHNR, CDR2 FQNEAQ (reference sequence).